These T cell receptor beta chains were read from a single sample in a study of identifying expanded T cells in peripheral blood. The repertoire was sequenced with immunoSEQ multiplex PCR; TCRdb's copy has only in-frame clones and lacks some. The data show about 110,000 clones, about 88% seen once. The sequenced sample consisted of blood. The receptors were sampled from a person aged 18 to 75 in good health. Both conserved end residues are part of each CDR3. The order of the fields is V gene, J gene, clone size, D gene, CDR3 DNA, CDR3 protein. D genes are given only for firm matches. Only some rows state a clone size, as once, few, many or a class for expanded clones.

V: TRBV5-4
J: TRBJ2-7
size: few
D: NA
DNA: TGTGCCAGCAGCTTCAACAGGGAAGACGAGCAGTACTTC
CDR3: CASSFNREDEQYF

V: TRBV18
J: TRBJ1-5
size: NA
D: NA
DNA: TGTGCCAGCTCAGCAAATAGCAATCAGCCCCAGCATTTT
CDR3: CASSANSNQPQHF

V: TRBV29-1
J: TRBJ2-5
size: NA
D: TRBD1
DNA: TGCAGCGAAAGACAGGGGGGCTCCGGGACCCAGTACTTC
CDR3: CSERQGGSGTQYF

V: TRBV19
J: TRBJ1-2
size: NA
D: NA
DNA: TGTGCCAGTAGTATCCAGGCGCTCTATGGCTACACCTTC
CDR3: CASSIQALYGYTF

V: TRBV10-3
J: TRBJ2-1
size: NA
D: NA
DNA: TGTGCCATCAGTGGGGGTGCCGGAGACCCGAAGCAGTTCTTC
CDR3: CAISGGAGDPKQFF

V: TRBV2
J: TRBJ1-2
size: NA
D: NA
DNA: TGTGCCAGCAGTGAAGGAGTTCAGCACTATGGCTACACCTTC
CDR3: CASSEGVQHYGYTF

V: TRBV9
J: TRBJ2-1
size: NA
D: NA
DNA: TGTGCCAGCAGCGTAGAGCAGGGGAGGAATGAGCAGTTCTTC
CDR3: CASSVEQGRNEQFF

V: TRBV5-1
J: TRBJ2-7
size: NA
D: NA
DNA: TGCGCCAGCAGCTTGGCCGGGACAACCCGTCATTACGAGCAGTACTTC
CDR3: CASSLAGTTRHYEQYF

V: TRBV7-9
J: TRBJ2-3
size: NA
D: NA
DNA: TGTGCCAGCAGCCTAGGGAACGGGGATACGCAGTATTTT
CDR3: CASSLGNGDTQYF

V: TRBV19
J: TRBJ1-1
size: NA
D: NA
DNA: TGTGCCAGTAGTATTGAAGGGGAGGGGAAGACTGAAGCTTTCTTT
CDR3: CASSIEGEGKTEAFF

V: TRBV27
J: TRBJ1-3
size: NA
D: NA
DNA: TGTGCCAGCAGTTTAACCTCCACTGGAAACACCATATATTTT
CDR3: CASSLTSTGNTIYF

V: TRBV6-5
J: TRBJ1-1
size: NA
D: NA
DNA: TGTGCCAGCAGTCCGTCCAGGGACACTGAAGCTTTCTTT
CDR3: CASSPSRDTEAFF

V: TRBV5-5
J: TRBJ1-2
size: NA
D: NA
DNA: TGTGCCAGCAGCGCAGCGGGGTATGGCTACACCTTC
CDR3: CASSAAGYGYTF